This T cell receptor beta chain was captured in a study of cytomegalovirus exposure and HLA in healthy donors. Vbeta (60) and Jbeta (13) primers were used in the PCR. The assay was immunoSEQ multiplex PCR, and TCRdb's table has in-frame clones only and misses some. The table lists tens of thousands of clones, with over 2% in the top ten. Study outcomes and limitations: Exclusion applied to some V segments, including TRBV6-2 and TRBV6-3, as they were indistinguishable. Researchers counted around 170 TCR beta chains as cytomegalovirus-associated.

About this clone: What it binds is not known.

Trimming took 3 bases from V and 2 from J, leaving 11 bases between them. The CDR3 covers 14 residues. Per the germline V gene, CDR1 is LNHDA and CDR2 is SQIVND (reference sequence). The clonotype originates from a female donor in good health and CMV-seronegative. The chain uses TRBV19 and TRBJ2-7, with TRBD2 as a possible D gene (6 bases). The specimen was PBMCs. CDR3 nucleotides: TGTGCCAGTAGTATCTTTGGGGGGACCTACGAGCAGTACTTC. Translated, it gives CASSIFGGTYEQYF.